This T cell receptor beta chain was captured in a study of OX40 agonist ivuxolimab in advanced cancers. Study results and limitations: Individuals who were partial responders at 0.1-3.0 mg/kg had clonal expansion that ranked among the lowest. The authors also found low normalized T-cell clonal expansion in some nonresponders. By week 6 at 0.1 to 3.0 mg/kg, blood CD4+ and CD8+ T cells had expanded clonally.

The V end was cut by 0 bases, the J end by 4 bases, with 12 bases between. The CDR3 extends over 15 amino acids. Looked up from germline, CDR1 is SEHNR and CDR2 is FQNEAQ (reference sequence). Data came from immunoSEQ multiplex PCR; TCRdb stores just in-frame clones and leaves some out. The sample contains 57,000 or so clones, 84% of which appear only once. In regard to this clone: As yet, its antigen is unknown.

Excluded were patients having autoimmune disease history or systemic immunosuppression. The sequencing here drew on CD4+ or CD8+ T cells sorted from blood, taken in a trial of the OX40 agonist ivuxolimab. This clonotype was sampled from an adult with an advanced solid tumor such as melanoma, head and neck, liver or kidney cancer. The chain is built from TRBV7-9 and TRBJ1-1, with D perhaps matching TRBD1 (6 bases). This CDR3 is CASSLAGGSSTEAFF. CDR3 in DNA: TGTGCCAGCAGCTTAGCAGGGGGTTCGTCCACTGAAGCTTTCTTT.